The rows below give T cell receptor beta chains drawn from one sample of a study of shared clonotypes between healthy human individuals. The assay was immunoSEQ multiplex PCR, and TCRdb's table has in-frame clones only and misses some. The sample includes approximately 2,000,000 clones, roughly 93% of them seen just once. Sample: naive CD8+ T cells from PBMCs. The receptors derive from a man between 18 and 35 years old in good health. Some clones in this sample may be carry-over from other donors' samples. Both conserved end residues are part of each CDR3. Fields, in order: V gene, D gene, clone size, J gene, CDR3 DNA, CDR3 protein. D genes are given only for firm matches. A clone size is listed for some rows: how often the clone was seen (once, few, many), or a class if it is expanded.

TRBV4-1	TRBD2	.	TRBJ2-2	TGCGCCGGACGGAAGGGAGCGGGAGTCGGGACCGGGGAGCTGTTTTTT	CAGRKGAGVGTGELFF
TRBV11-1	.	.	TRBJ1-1	TGTGCCAGCAGTCTCAGAGGGAGTGGAGTAACTGAAGCTTTCTTT	CASSLRGSGVTEAFF
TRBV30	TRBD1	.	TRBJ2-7	TGTGCCTGGAGTGTTCGAGTGGACAGGGCCTTTTGGAGCTCCTACGAGCAGTACTTC	CAWSVRVDRAFWSSYEQYF
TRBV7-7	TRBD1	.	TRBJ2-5	TGTGCCAGCAGCTTAGCAGACAGGGGGCAAGAGACCCAGTACTTC	CASSLADRGQETQYF
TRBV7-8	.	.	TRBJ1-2	TGTGCCAGCAGCAGCAGGGACGGATACTATGGCTACACCTTC	CASSSRDGYYGYTF
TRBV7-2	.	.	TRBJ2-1	TGTGCCAGCAGCTTAATGGGCAGCTACAATGAGCAGTTCTTC	CASSLMGSYNEQFF
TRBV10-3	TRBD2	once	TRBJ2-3	TGTGCCATCAGTGAAGTAGCGGGAGGGCCAGATACGCAGTATTTT	CAISEVAGGPDTQYF
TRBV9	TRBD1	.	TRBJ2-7	TGTGCCAGCAGCGAACAGGGGGTAACCTACGAGCAGTACTTC	CASSEQGVTYEQYF
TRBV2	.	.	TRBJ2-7	TGTGCCAGCAGGTTGAGGGGGGGCTCCTACGAGCAGTACTTC	CASRLRGGSYEQYF
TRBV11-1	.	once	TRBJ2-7	TGTGCCAGCACTTGGAGCGGGTCCTTCTCCTACGAGCAGTACTTC	CASTWSGSFSYEQYF
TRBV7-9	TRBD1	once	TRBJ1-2	TGTGCCAGCAGCCATCCCAATCCGGGACAGGGACCTTCAAATGGCTACACCTTC	CASSHPNPGQGPSNGYTF
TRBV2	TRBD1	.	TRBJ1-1	TGTGCCAGCAAATCAGGGGGGGGCAGGACTGAAGCTTTCTTT	CASKSGGGRTEAFF
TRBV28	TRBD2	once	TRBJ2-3	TGTGCCAGCAGTTTTAGGCGGGAGTGGGGAGATACGCAGTATTTT	CASSFRREWGDTQYF
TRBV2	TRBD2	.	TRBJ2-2	TGTGCCAGCGTGAATTTAGCGGGAGTCTCCACCGGGGAGCTGTTTTTT	CASVNLAGVSTGELFF
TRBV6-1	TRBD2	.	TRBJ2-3	TGTGCCAGCAGTGAAGTCGGGCTAGCGGGACACACAGATACGCAGTATTTT	CASSEVGLAGHTDTQYF
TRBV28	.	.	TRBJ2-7	TGTGCCAGCACGTGGGGTAGGTACTACGAGCAGTACTTC	CASTWGRYYEQYF
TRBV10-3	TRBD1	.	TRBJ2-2	TGTGCCATCAACCGGGACAGGGGGCGCCTGAACACCGGGGAGCTGTTTTTT	CAINRDRGRLNTGELFF
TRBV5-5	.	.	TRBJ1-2	TGTGCCAGCAGCTTGGGCTCAGGGTCCTATGGCTACACCTTC	CASSLGSGSYGYTF
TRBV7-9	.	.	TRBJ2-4	TGTGCCAGCAGCCCCCCGGACACGCCGAACATTCAGTACTTC	CASSPPDTPNIQYF
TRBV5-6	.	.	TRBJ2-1	TGTGCCAGCACTCAAGCCGGGGTGCGCCCACAGTTCTTC	CASTQAGVRPQFF
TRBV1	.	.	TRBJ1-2	TGCACCAGCAGCCACCGGGCGCTTAACTATGGCTACACCTTC	CTSSHRALNYGYTF
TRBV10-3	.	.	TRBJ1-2	TGTGCCATCAGTGAGTCGATCAGGGACGACTACACCTTC	CAISESIRDDYTF
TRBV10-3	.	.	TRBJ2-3	TGTGCCATCAGTGAGTCGTCGGGGAGCACAGATACGCAGTATTTT	CAISESSGSTDTQYF
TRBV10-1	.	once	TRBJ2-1	TGCGCCAGCAGTAACCCCCTGGAGAGCTCCTACAATGAGCAGTTCTTC	CASSNPLESSYNEQFF
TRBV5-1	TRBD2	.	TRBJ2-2	TGCGCCAGCAGCTCCAGACTAGCAGCTGGGGAGCTGTTTTTT	CASSSRLAAGELFF
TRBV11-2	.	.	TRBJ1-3	TGTGCCAGCAGCTCCCGGGGTGGCTCTGGAAACACCATATATTTT	CASSSRGGSGNTIYF
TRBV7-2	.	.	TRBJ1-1	TGTGCCAGCAGCTTAGGCCCAATGACAGGAATCGGGGTGAACACTGAAGCTTTCTTT	CASSLGPMTGIGVNTEAFF
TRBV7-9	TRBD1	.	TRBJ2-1	TGTGCCAGCAGCTTAATGGGACAGGGGTACAATGAGCAGTTCTTC	CASSLMGQGYNEQFF
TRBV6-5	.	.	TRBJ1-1	TGTGCCAGCAGTTACACAACCATGAACACTGAAGCTTTCTTT	CASSYTTMNTEAFF
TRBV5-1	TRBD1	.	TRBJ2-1	TGCGCCAGCAGTTTGGCCGACAGGGAGTTCTTC	CASSLADREFF
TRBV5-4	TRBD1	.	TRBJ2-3	TGTGCCAGCAGCCGGGACAGGGCACCAGATACGCAGTATTTT	CASSRDRAPDTQYF
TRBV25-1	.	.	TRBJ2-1	TGTGCCAGCAGTGACGGACTGGCCGATGAGCAGTTCTTC	CASSDGLADEQFF
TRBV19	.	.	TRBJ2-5	TGTGCCAGTAGTCCCTGGCTCATCCCCAAACTAGAGACCCAGTACTTC	CASSPWLIPKLETQYF
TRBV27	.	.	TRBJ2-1	TGTGCCAGCAGTTTAGGGCAGGAGCCCTACAATGAGCAGTTCTTC	CASSLGQEPYNEQFF
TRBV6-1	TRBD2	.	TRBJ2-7	TGTGCCAGCAGTGAACCCCTCGCGGGAGGGTCTTACGAGCAGTACTTC	CASSEPLAGGSYEQYF
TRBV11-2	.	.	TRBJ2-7	TGTGCCAGCAGCGTTATGGGGTTCTCTAACTACGAGCAGTACTTC	CASSVMGFSNYEQYF
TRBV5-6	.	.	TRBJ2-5	TGTGCCAGCAGCTCTAACCGGGCAGGGGAACAAGAGACCCAGTACTTC	CASSSNRAGEQETQYF
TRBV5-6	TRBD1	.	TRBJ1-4	TGTGCCAGCATCCGGCTCAGGGACAGGGTAGGACCGGATGAAAAACTGTTTTTT	CASIRLRDRVGPDEKLFF
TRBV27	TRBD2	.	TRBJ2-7	TGTGCCAGCAGGGGACTAGCGGGAGTGTCCTCTCAGGAGCAGTACTTC	CASRGLAGVSSQEQYF
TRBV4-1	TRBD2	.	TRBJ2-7	TGCGCCAGCAGCCGTGCCGGGGAGGGTAGCGGGAGTGAGGAGCAGTACTTC	CASSRAGEGSGSEEQYF
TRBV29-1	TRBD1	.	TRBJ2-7	TGCAGCGTCCAGGACAGGTTGACCTACGAGCAGTACTTC	CSVQDRLTYEQYF
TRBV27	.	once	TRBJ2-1	TGTGCCAGCAGTTCCCAACCAGAAGGGGTTATTGAGCAGTTCTTC	CASSSQPEGVIEQFF
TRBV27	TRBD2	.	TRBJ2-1	TGTGCCAGCAGCCGACTAGCGGGAGGCGCGGGGGAGCAGTTCTTC	CASSRLAGGAGEQFF
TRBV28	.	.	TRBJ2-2	TGTGCCAGCAGCACACAGGGGAGGGTTACCGGGGAGCTGTTTTTT	CASSTQGRVTGELFF
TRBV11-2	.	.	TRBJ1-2	TGTGCCAGCAGCCGGGGTACGGGCCATGGCTACACCTTC	CASSRGTGHGYTF
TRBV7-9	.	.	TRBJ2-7	TGTGCCAGCAGCTTAACCTCTTACGAGCAGTACTTC	CASSLTSYEQYF
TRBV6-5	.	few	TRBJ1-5	TGTGCCAGCAGTTACTCCCGAAGGGGGGGGCAGCCCCAGCATTTT	CASSYSRRGGQPQHF
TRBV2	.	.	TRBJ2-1	TGTGCCAGCAGCCCGGGACCTGACTACCTCGGGGACTACAATGAGCAGTTCTTC	CASSPGPDYLGDYNEQFF
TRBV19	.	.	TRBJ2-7	TGTGCCAGTAGCGGAGGACCCTACGAGCAGTACTTC	CASSGGPYEQYF
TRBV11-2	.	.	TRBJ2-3	TGTGCCAGCAGCTTAATCGCAGATAAGACTAGCACAGATACGCAGTATTTT	CASSLIADKTSTDTQYF
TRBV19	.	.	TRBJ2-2	TGTGCCAGTACCGGGCAACTGAACACCGGGGAGCTGTTTTTT	CASTGQLNTGELFF